A single T cell receptor (beta chain) is shown here with its context. There is no known antigen for this receptor. Within one base of it there is no much larger clone, and no base qualities were kept. This record comes from a study of OX40 agonist ivuxolimab in advanced cancers. In terms of the full investigation: Ivuxolimab, which targeted the costimulatory receptor OX40 (CD134), was an agonistic, fully human IgG2 monoclonal antibody. Intravenous ivuxolimab was administered to patients every 2 weeks at six dose levels: 0.01, 0.1, 0.3, 1.5, 3 and 10 mg/kg. Of the roughly 52 dose-escalation patients, hepatocellular carcinoma was present in about 20, melanoma in approximately 15, renal cell carcinoma in 9 and head and neck cancer in 9. The dose-escalation cohort was roughly 87% male with a mean age of around 64 years, ranging from roughly 20 to 80. Prior anti-PD-1, anti-PD-L1 or anti-CTLA-4 therapy was permitted, and 30% to 45% of dose-escalation patients had received checkpoint inhibitors. Partial responses occurred in three dose-escalation patients, of whom one had hepatocellular carcinoma and two had cutaneous melanoma. The purpose of peripheral TCRbeta sequencing was to test whether ivuxolimab changed TCR sequence diversity and led to clonal T-cell expansion. The paper covers the monotherapy dose-escalation part of the phase I ivuxolimab trial, which included N ≈ 50 patients. General findings and caveats noted by the study authors: On average, CD8+ T cells showed more expanded clones than CD4+ T cells after ivuxolimab. Low levels of normalized T-cell clonal expansion were also seen in some patients who did not respond. Clonal expansion of both CD4+ and CD8+ blood T cells was observed from baseline to week 6 at doses 0.1 to 3.0 mg/kg. The antigen specificity of the peripheral T cells that underwent clonal expansion was not determined. In partial responders in the 0.1-3.0 mg/kg groups, normalized peripheral clonal expansion was found to be among the lowest, especially among CD8+ T cells.

CDR1 and CDR2 are drawn from the germline V gene (reference sequence): SGHNT, YYREEE. Relative to germline, V is missing 4 bases and J is missing 4 bases, with 9 bases of the junction outside any gene match. The CDR3 has 16 amino acids, counting the end cysteine and phenylalanine. The CDR3 DNA has 48 bases and is translated from base 1. The trial excluded patients who had a history of autoimmune disease or were on systemic immunosuppression. In every dose cohort, peripheral blood was drawn for TCR sequencing at baseline, cycle 4 day 1, and cycle 7 day 1. Samples came from an open-label, multicenter, first-in-human phase I dose-escalation trial of ivuxolimab. The trial enrolled adults with locally advanced or metastatic head and neck squamous cell, hepatocellular, melanoma or renal cell carcinoma. Before TCR sequencing, CD4+ and CD8+ T cells were separately sorted from peripheral blood. For sequencing of the TCRbeta CDR3 region, genomic DNA was extracted from the sorted cells. The immunoSEQ Assay was used to sequence the TCRbeta CDR3 regions. TCRdb re-hosts the immuneACCESS table, in-frame sequences only. Its copies lack some clones; in the studies checked, an unresolved V gene accounts for under half of them, and the cause for the rest is not known. Present in this sample are about 80,000 clones, approximately 86% of which were seen just once. Jointly, the top ten make up about 1.9% of the sample.

Here the sequenced sample was CD4+ or CD8+ T cells sorted from blood, taken in a trial of the OX40 agonist ivuxolimab. The sequence is built from TRBV5-4 and TRBJ2-2, with 8 junctional bases fitting TRBD1. The TCR originated in an adult with an advanced solid tumor such as melanoma, head and neck, liver or kidney cancer. The DNA is TGTGCCAGCAGCCTGGACAGGGACCTTCTCACCGGGGAGCTGTTTTTT. It encodes CASSLDRDLLTGELFF. Joined to the reference TRBV5-4 and TRBJ2-2 proteins, this CDR3 gives the full variable domain: ETGVTQSPTHLIKTRGQQVTLRCSSQSGHNTVSWYQQALGQGPQFIFQYYREEENGRGNFPPRFSGLQFPNYSSELNVNALELDDSALYLCASSLDRDLLTGELFFGEGSRLTVL.